This T cell receptor beta chain came from a study of blood T cell repertoires in COVID-19. Assay used: immunoSEQ multiplex PCR; TCRdb lists only in-frame clones, some missing. The sample lists roughly 35,000 clones, about 88% seen once, with about 10% in the top ten. Sample: peripheral blood. The receptor was isolated from a man aged 55 to 70 with active COVID-19.

The CDR3 bases are TGTGCCAGCAGCCCCGGGGGGGGAGGCGAGCAGTACTTC. Translation: CASSPGGGGEQYF. V usage is TRBV7-3 and J usage is TRBJ2-7; 8 bases fit TRBD2. The germline V gene has CDR1 SGHTA and CDR2 FQGTGA. This CDR3 contains 13 residues. The V segment lost 5 bases and the J segment 6 bases; nucleotides outside the gene matches: 6.